Shown below are 12 T cell receptor beta chains from a single sample sequenced in a study of blood T cell repertoires in COVID-19. Produced via immunoSEQ multiplex PCR; TCRdb's table is partial and in-frame only. The sample shows approximately 300,000 clones, more than 90% of them seen only once. Sequences were obtained from PBMCs or T cells enriched from blood (not recorded which). The receptors were gathered from a man aged 60 to 69 who had recovered from COVID-19.

This clone was seen a handful of times. V gene TRBV3-1 (or the pseudogene TRBV3-2) combines with J gene TRBJ1-3; D is uncertain. Trimming stripped 2 bases from V and 0 bases from J, with 5 bases between. The CDR3 has 14 residues. Germline V gene lookup returns CDR1 LGHDT and CDR2 YNNKEL (reference sequence). The CDR3 bases are TGTGCCAGCAGCCAATCATCCTCTGGAAACACCATATATTTT. As protein: CASSQSSSGNTIYF.

The J gene is TRBJ2-2, the V gene TRBV30; 8 nucleotides line up with TRBD1. The germline V gene has CDR1 GTSNPN and CDR2 SVGIG (reference sequence). This CDR3 contains 15 residues. V lost 3 bases to trimming and J lost 2 bases; unmatched junction nucleotides: 5. The CDR3, as DNA: TGTGCCTGGAGCGGACAGGGAATTAACACCGGGGAGCTGTTTTTT. Translating it yields CAWSGQGINTGELFF. The whole variable domain, filled in from reference TRBV30 and TRBJ2-2, reads SQTIHQWPATLVQPVGSPLSLECTVEGTSNPNLYWYRQAAGRGLQLLFYSVGIGQISSEVPQNLSASRPQDRQFILSSKKLLLSDSGFYLCAWSGQGINTGELFFGEGSRLTVL.

This rearrangement joins TRBV7-9 to TRBJ1-4; 9 bases are shared with TRBD1. The V gene's germline CDR1 is SEHNR and CDR2 FQNEAQ (reference sequence). V lost 4 bases, J lost 8 bases, and 8 bases stayed unmatched. The CDR3 length is 15 residues. The CDR3: CASSSGTGPREKLFF. In DNA, the CDR3 is TGTGCCAGCAGCTCAGGGACAGGGCCTCGGGAAAAACTGTTTTTT.

V usage is TRBV11-2 and J usage is TRBJ2-2; no definite D call. V lost 2 bases and J lost 9, with 7 bases in between. Germline CDR1 is SGHAT and CDR2 is FQNNGV. The CDR3 consists of 12 residues. CDR3 sequence reads: CASSLSQRELFF. The CDR3 DNA reads TGTGCCAGCAGCTTATCCCAGAGGGAGCTGTTTTTT.

The chain joins TRBV29-1 to TRBJ2-1; TRBD2 agrees at 8 bases. CDR3 length: 16 amino acids. The germline V gene encodes CDR1 SQVTM and CDR2 ANQGSEA. The V and J ends lost 6 bases and 2 bases, in that order; junction bases with no gene match: 12. The CDR3 DNA is TGCAGCGTAGTAACCCAAGCGGGAGAGGCCTACAATGAGCAGTTCTTC. Translated: CSVVTQAGEAYNEQFF.

The J gene is TRBJ2-3, the V gene TRBV4-2; 11 bases align to TRBD2. From germline, CDR1 is LGHNA and CDR2 YNFKEQ. Unmatched junction bases numbered 7, after V lost 2 bases and J lost 3 bases. This CDR3 is 17 amino acids long. The CDR3 loop is CASSQRQGTSGTDTQYF. The DNA for the CDR3 is TGTGCCAGCAGCCAAAGGCAAGGGACTAGCGGTACAGATACGCAGTATTTT.

This chain joins TRBV4-3 and TRBJ1-2; D not certain. The V and J ends lost 0 bases and 7 bases respectively, with 15 bases between them. The CDR3 consists of 15 residues. Germline V gene sequence: CDR1 LGHNA, CDR2 YSLEER. The CDR3 DNA reads as TGCGCCAGCAGCCAAGATTTACAGTCCTTCGGTGGCTACACCTTC. This codes for CASSQDLQSFGGYTF.

This clone was seen only once. J is TRBJ1-1 and V is TRBV18; no clear D. Germline CDR1 reads KGHSH; CDR2 reads LQKENI. The CDR3 spans 14 residues. Trimming removed 6 bases from V and 0 bases from J, with 11 bases in between. CDR3 coding DNA: TGTGCCAGCTCGCTCCAAACATTGAACACTGAAGCTTTCTTT. It codes for CASSLQTLNTEAFF.

A single count supports this clone. The chain is built from TRBV29-1 and TRBJ2-1, with unresolved D. The V gene lost 5 bases and the J gene lost 5 bases, with 4 bases spanning the gap. The CDR3 runs 10 residues. Germline loops: CDR1 SQVTM, CDR2 ANQGSEA. CDR3 nucleotides: TGCAGCGTTCTCCACAATGAGCAGTTCTTC. Its translation is CSVLHNEQFF.

The chain recombines TRBV6-5 with TRBJ2-1; maybe TRBD1 (5 bases). The germline CDR1 and CDR2 sequences are MNHEY and SVGAGI. The V and J ends lost 6 bases and 5 bases respectively, with 17 bases between them. The CDR3 runs to 15 residues. CDR3 sequence: CASSDPGQGHNEQFF. CDR3 DNA: TGTGCCAGCAGCGACCCAGGGCAGGGCCACAATGAGCAGTTCTTC.

The gene calls are TRBV7-9 and TRBJ1-5; D is possibly TRBD1 (6 bases). V was trimmed by 4 bases and J by 0 bases, leaving 10 bases between them. Per the germline V gene, CDR1 is SEHNR and CDR2 is FQNEAQ (reference sequence). The CDR3 is 15 residues long. The CDR3 nucleotides are TGTGCCAGCAGCTCCCCAGGGGATAGCAATCAGCCCCAGCATTTT. Translation gives CASSSPGDSNQPQHF.

This clone was counted a single time. The chain carries TRBV2 and TRBJ2-7; D is possibly TRBD2 (6 bases). The CDR3 spans 13 residues. Germline CDR1 SNHLY, CDR2 FYNNEI. V was clipped by 11 bases and J by 7 bases, with 21 bases between them. DNA for the CDR3: TGTGCCGGGCCGGGCACTTGGGGGAGGGAGCAGTACTTC. Encoded protein: CAGPGTWGREQYF.